Here is one TCR beta chain with its context. Its antigen has not been determined. The record has no base qualities; no much larger clone is one base away. This record belongs to a study of T cells after yellow fever vaccination (dated by TCRdb to between 2019 and 2020). A note on the overall study: Libraries from fractions with low cell numbers were prepared with the SMART-Seq v4 Ultra Low Input RNA kit. Blood was drawn at multiple timepoints before and after primary and secondary immunization, with bulk PBMC replicates and cell subsets isolated. To track T-cell clones before and after primary and booster YFV17D yellow fever vaccination, bulk TCR alpha and beta repertoires were sequenced longitudinally. Two healthy male donors, one aged 18 to 30 and one aged 30 to 40 years, made up the cohort.

Broad study findings and their caveats: Compared with the primary T-cell response, the secondary T-cell response was faster but weaker, reaching its peak on day 5 rather than on day 15. Computational filtering was needed because FACS-sorted repertoires could contain abundant contaminating clonotypes from the bulk population. Only a couple of donors were included in the study, so the extent to which the findings can be generalized is limited. Most clones expanded after primary vaccination (around 96% of CD4 and 88% of CD8) were re-detected after the booster, suggesting that broad memory maintenance occurred. A small fraction of clonotypes appeared in both the CD4 and CD8 compartments, likely as a result of convergent recombination.

Instrument on record: Illumina NovaSeq 6000. TCR cDNA was made using 5'RACE template switching, a step that added a universal primer site and unique molecular identifiers. Priming of cDNA synthesis was performed from both the TCR alpha and TCR beta constant segments. Library amplification involved two PCR steps, and the second step added sample barcodes and sequencing adapters. Sequencing of libraries was performed on Illumina HiSeq 2500 (2x100 bp) or NovaSeq (2x150 bp). On the study's bioinformatics: MIGEC handled demultiplexing of reads and collapsing into UMI consensus sequences, while MiXCR performed V(D)J alignment. Using edgeR on replicate PBMC samples, clonotypes were called vaccine-responding if FDR was below 0.01 and the log2 fold change was above 5 up to day 15. Bulk clonotypes were assigned CD4 or CD8 identity according to which sequenced CD4 or CD8 repertoire held them at higher abundance. TCRdb passed the public sequencing reads through fastp at Q25 and MiXCR, retaining productive beta sequences. Merged by CDR3 protein, the rows form single entries marked with the most common genes and DNA. The V and J calls follow TCRdb's processing rather than the paper's. The sample includes about 340,000 distinct CDR3 sequences, with 3% to 4.5% observed a single time. The top ten clonotypes cover approximately 24% of the sample.

Explained via the paper, the treatment or condition label denotes: live attenuated yellow fever vaccine strain. At each blood-draw timepoint, two biological replicates of bulk PBMCs were collected. A standard Ficoll-Paque protocol was used to isolate PBMCs from peripheral blood. TriZol was used to extract RNA from bulk PBMCs, from CD4 and CD8 fractions, and from dextramer-positive and dextramer-negative fractions. V gives up 5 bases and J gives up 6 bases, and the segment between their germline ends measures 10 bases. The CDR3 has 13 amino acids, counting the end cysteine and phenylalanine. Of the read, only the CDR3 DNA is kept; its 39 bases are in frame from base 1. CDR1 and CDR2 (LNHDA, SQIVND) derive from the germline V gene (reference sequence).

Sequenced here: PBMCs, sampled 5 days after the yellow fever booster vaccination. The chain uses TRBV19 and TRBJ2-2; the D gene is not confidently resolved. This receptor was taken from a man younger than 35 who received the YFV17D yellow fever vaccine. The CDR3 sequence is CASSLVDSGELFF. The nucleotide sequence reads TGTGCCAGTAGTTTGGTGGATTCCGGGGAGCTGTTTTTT.